This section outlines one TCR beta chain sequence together with its context. Its antigen is not identified. The germline gene is not matched at one end of the junction; a read error may be the cause. Everyone who donated was a healthy bone marrow donor. Nominally healthy donors were sampled, though unrecorded immune exposures were likely. This entry belongs to a study of cytomegalovirus exposure and HLA in healthy donors. Germline CDR1 and CDR2: SQVTM and ANQGSEA. This CDR3 spans 11 amino acids. Study-wide results and caveats: In a later analysis, TCR beta V- and J-gene trimming showed a link to a missense DCLRE1C variant. The majority of TCR sequences were rare, yet some public TCRs appeared in many donors.

In the PCR, 60 Vbeta and 13 Jbeta primers were used. Measured with immunoSEQ multiplex PCR; TCRdb has only the in-frame clones, and not every one. The sample holds 81,000 or so clones, less than 65% seen once. Sample: PBMCs. The gene calls are TRBV29-1 and TRBJ1-2; D remains unclear. The TCR originated in a woman in her thirties in good health and CMV-seropositive. The CDR3 region is CSVAGYYGYPF. The CDR3 DNA follows: TGCAGCGTTGCGGGGTACTATGGCTACCCCTTC.